This paragraph covers one T cell receptor beta chain sequence. The record originates from a study of early T cells in non-severe SARS-CoV-2 infection. The germline V and J ends were trimmed by 4 bases and 6 bases, with 23 bases remaining between them. The CDR3 extends over 16 amino acids. The germline V gene has CDR1 SGHNT and CDR2 YYREEE (reference sequence). TCRdb independently ran MiXCR on the 5' RACE reads; one entry per CDR3 protein. The sample has approximately 27,000 distinct CDR3 sequences, 5.8% seen once. The source is an adult who was a healthcare worker with PCR-confirmed SARS-CoV-2 infection or an uninfected control (not recorded which). Material for sequencing was whole blood. The rearrangement links TRBV5-4 to TRBJ2-7, with D tentatively TRBD1 or TRBD2 (5 bases each). The CDR3 sequence: CASSPGLGLAGSEQYF. The CDR3 DNA follows: TGTGCCAGCAGCCCCGGCCTGGGGCTAGCCGGCAGCGAGCAGTACTTC.